The 29 T cell receptor beta chains in this list originate from one sample, sequenced in a study of blood T cell repertoires in COVID-19. The method was immunoSEQ multiplex PCR; TCRdb's version includes in-frame clones alone and lacks a portion of them. Of 250,000 to 350,000 clones in the sample, about 88% were seen once. Material for sequencing was PBMCs or T cells enriched from blood (not recorded which). These TCRs come from a man in his 60s who had recovered from COVID-19.

This clone appeared a single time. This CDR3 is CASSLAGQTYEQYF. The CDR3 DNA follows: TGTGCCAGCAGCTTGGCGGGACAAACCTACGAGCAGTACTTC. The chain couples TRBV5-4 to TRBJ2-7; D might be TRBD1 (6 bases). Germline V lookup: CDR1 SGHNT, CDR2 YYREEE (reference sequence). Trimming removed 0 bases from V and 2 bases from J, with 9 bases in between. The CDR3 length is 14 residues. Based on the CDR3 plus reference TRBV5-4 and TRBJ2-7, the full variable domain is ETGVTQSPTHLIKTRGQQVTLRCSSQSGHNTVSWYQQALGQGPQFIFQYYREEENGRGNFPPRFSGLQFPNYSSELNVNALELDDSALYLCASSLAGQTYEQYFGPGTRLTVT.

This chain joins TRBV29-1 and TRBJ2-7; 7 bases line up with TRBD2. This CDR3 comprises 11 residues. Germline CDR1 is SQVTM and CDR2 is ANQGSEA. The trim removed 6 bases at V and 6 bases at J, leaving 5 bases unmatched. CDR3 DNA: TGCAGCGTGGGGGGAGGGCGCGAGCAGTACTTC. Protein: CSVGGGREQYF.

The V gene is TRBV6-2 or TRBV6-3, the J gene TRBJ2-1; 7 positions match TRBD1. CDR1 and CDR2 (germline): MNHEY, SVGEGT. V lost 6 bases and J lost 12; bases outside the gene matches: 17. The CDR3 has 15 residues. CDR3 nucleotide sequence: TGTGCCAGCAGCCCGAAGAGTCTAGGGGGCCTTGGGCAGTTCTTC. It codes for CASSPKSLGGLGQFF.

V gene TRBV18 combines with J gene TRBJ1-2, with 8 bases aligning to TRBD1. The CDR3 totals 16 residues. V shed 2 bases, J shed 4 bases, and the junction held 9 bases outside the gene matches. The germline gives CDR1 KGHSH, CDR2 LQKENI. The CDR3 loop is CASSPNQGASSYGYTF. DNA of the CDR3: TGTGCCAGCTCACCAAATCAGGGGGCGTCGTCCTATGGCTACACCTTC.

The chain is built from TRBV3-1 (or the pseudogene TRBV3-2) and TRBJ2-1; TRBD1 is a possible D gene (6 bases). V lost 2 bases and J lost 8, with 13 bases in between. The germline V gene encodes CDR1 LGHDT and CDR2 YNNKEL (reference sequence). This CDR3 is 14 amino acids long. The CDR3 protein is CASSQSIGTYEQFF. The CDR3 nucleotides read TGTGCCAGCAGCCAATCTATTGGGACATATGAGCAGTTCTTC.

V and J are TRBV27 and TRBJ2-6; possible D gene TRBD2, 6 bases. Trimming left V 6 bases short and J 4 bases short, with 16 bases between. CDR1 is MNHEY and CDR2 is SMNVEV in the germline V gene (reference sequence). This CDR3 has 16 residues. The CDR3 DNA reads TGTGCCAGCAGCAAAGTCGGGGACTTGGGGGCCAACGTCCTGACTTTC. Residues: CASSKVGDLGANVLTF.

The chain uses TRBV5-8 and TRBJ1-2; no definite D call. Looked up from germline, CDR1 is SGHTS and CDR2 is YDEGEE. This CDR3 has 15 residues. The V end was cut by 3 bases, the J end by 1 base, with 13 bases between. The CDR3 loop is CASSSTASYNYGYTF. The CDR3, as DNA: TGTGCCAGCAGCTCTACTGCTTCTTATAACTATGGCTACACCTTC.

V is TRBV19 and J is TRBJ2-1; 8 bases are a match to TRBD1. The CDR3 spans 15 residues. Trimming cost V 5 bases and J 4 bases; bases outside gene matches: 7. Germline V gene lookup returns CDR1 LNHDA and CDR2 SQIVND (reference sequence). The CDR3 DNA is TGTGCCAGTAGTCTCGACAGGGGTACTTACAATGAGCAGTTCTTC. Amino acid sequence: CASSLDRGTYNEQFF.

The V gene is TRBV4-1, the J gene TRBJ1-4, with D tentatively TRBD1 (5 bases). The CDR3 is made up of 15 amino acids. The V end was cut by 4 bases, the J end by 0 bases, with 9 bases between. In germline, CDR1 is MGHRA, CDR2 YSYEKL. The CDR3 region has the DNA TGCGCCAGCAGCCCAGGGTGGACAACTAATGAAAAACTGTTTTTT. It is translated as CASSPGWTTNEKLFF.

The CDR3, as DNA: TGTGCCAGCAGGGAAACAGGGGGCGCGGCGAACACTGAAGCTTTCTTT. As protein: CASRETGGAANTEAFF. The chain combines TRBV6-1 with TRBJ1-1; 9 bases are a match to TRBD1. CDR1 is MNHNS, CDR2 SASEGT, per germline. Germline trimming cut 6 bases from V and 1 base from J; bases unmatched to any gene: 9. CDR3 length: 16 residues.

This chain links TRBV28 with TRBJ1-2, with D unclear. Germline CDR1 MDHEN, CDR2 SYDVKM. V lost 2 bases to trimming and J lost 7 bases, with 8 bases between them. CDR3 length equals 12 residues. CDR3 residues: CASSLEVSGYTF. For the CDR3, the DNA is TGTGCCAGCAGTTTAGAGGTCTCTGGCTACACCTTC.

In this sample, this clone turned up once. This chain links TRBV30 with TRBJ1-1; 7 nucleotides line up with TRBD1. Germline assignment: CDR1 GTSNPN and CDR2 SVGIG (reference sequence). The CDR3 spans 11 residues. Trimming removed 1 base from V and 10 bases from J; junction bases left unmatched: 3. CDR3: CAWSGQGLAFF. The CDR3, as DNA: TGTGCCTGGAGTGGACAGGGCCTAGCTTTCTTT.

This rearrangement joins TRBV30 to TRBJ1-4; D unresolved. Trimming removed 2 bases from V and 6 bases from J, with 19 bases in between. Looked up from germline, CDR1 is GTSNPN and CDR2 is SVGIG (reference sequence). The CDR3 has 16 residues. CDR3 residues: CAWSPFYWQEDEKLFF. CDR3 bases: TGTGCCTGGAGTCCATTTTACTGGCAAGAGGATGAAAAACTGTTTTTT. Combining the CDR3 with reference TRBV30 and TRBJ1-4 gives the whole variable domain SQTIHQWPATLVQPVGSPLSLECTVEGTSNPNLYWYRQAAGRGLQLLFYSVGIGQISSEVPQNLSASRPQDRQFILSSKKLLLSDSGFYLCAWSPFYWQEDEKLFFGSGTQLSVL.

This chain connects TRBV6-5 to TRBJ2-2; TRBD1 might be the D (5 bases). V lost 5 bases and J 2 bases, leaving 9 bases between the germline ends. CDR1 is MNHEY and CDR2 is SVGAGI in the germline V gene. This CDR3 is 14 amino acids long. CDR3 coding DNA: TGTGCCAGCAGTCCCCAGGGTAACACCGGGGAGCTGTTTTTT. Its protein product is CASSPQGNTGELFF.

The V and J genes are TRBV7-6 and TRBJ2-1; D gene uncertain. The CDR3 spans 16 residues. V gave up 1 base and J gave up 4 bases, with 14 bases separating them. Germline CDR1 is SGHVS and CDR2 is FNYEAQ. Here the CDR3 DNA reads TGTGCCAGCAGCTTAGGATTCCAGCGAGCTTACAATGAGCAGTTCTTC. It codes for CASSLGFQRAYNEQFF. The entire variable domain, with the rest obtained from reference TRBV7-6 and TRBJ2-1, is as follows: GAGVSQSPRYKVTKRGQDVALRCDPISGHVSLYWYRQALGQGPEFLTYFNYEAQQDKSGLPNDRFSAERPEGSISTLTIQRTEQRDSAMYRCASSLGFQRAYNEQFFGPGTRLTVL.

The chain links TRBV5-4 to TRBJ1-2; 9 bases agree with TRBD1. Germline V gene data show CDR1 as SGHNT and CDR2 as YYREEE (reference sequence). V was clipped by 0 bases and J by 2 bases; unmatched bases: 2. The CDR3 totals 15 residues. In DNA form, the CDR3 reads TGTGCCAGCAGCTTGGCCGGGACAGGGAACTATGGCTACACCTTC. This translates into CASSLAGTGNYGYTF.

The chain is built from TRBV7-2 and TRBJ1-1; 11 bases are shared with TRBD1. The CDR3 runs to 19 residues. V shed 1 base, J shed 1 base, and the junction held 11 bases outside the gene matches. Per the germline V gene, CDR1 is SGHTA and CDR2 is FQGNSA. The CDR3 is CASSLVFMGQGVTNTEAFF. CDR3 coding DNA: TGTGCCAGCAGCTTAGTTTTTATGGGACAGGGGGTTACGAACACTGAAGCTTTCTTT.

This clone was counted a single time. The DNA for the CDR3 is TGTGCCAGCAGCGTAGTGCAGGGGAACTATGGCTACACCTTC. Amino acids: CASSVVQGNYGYTF. The chain uses TRBV9 and TRBJ1-2; D might be TRBD1 (6 bases). V was shortened by 0 bases and J by 2 bases, with 8 bases between the two germline ends. CDR3 size: 14 residues. The germline V gene encodes CDR1 SGDLS and CDR2 YYNGEE.

The CDR3 region is CASSEWTGLGETQYF. The CDR3 DNA follows: TGTGCCAGCAGTGAATGGACAGGGCTGGGGGAGACCCAGTACTTC. The chain employs TRBV6-1 and TRBJ2-5; 8 nucleotides line up with TRBD1. With V trimmed by 2 bases and J by 5 bases, 7 bases remained unmatched. Germline CDR1 and CDR2: MNHNS and SASEGT. CDR3 size: 15 residues.

Comments on this clone: A junction end diverges from the germline sequence, so it may reflect a read error. The rearrangement links TRBV13 to TRBJ1-2; 11 bases match TRBD1. The germline V gene has CDR1 PRHDT and CDR2 FYEKMQ (reference sequence). The CDR3 sequence is 15 residues long. CDR3 sequence (DNA): TGTGCCAGCAGCCTAGGACAGGGGGCGCGGAGTAGCTACACCTTC. This encodes CASSLGQGARSSYTF.

The chain is built from TRBV19 and TRBJ1-2; D gene ambiguous. The germline V and J ends were trimmed by 3 bases and 2 bases, with 10 bases remaining between them. CDR3 length equals 14 residues. The germline CDR1 and CDR2 sequences are LNHDA and SQIVND (reference sequence). CDR3 protein: CASSIDTRNYGYTF. For the CDR3, the DNA is TGTGCCAGTAGTATCGATACAAGAAACTATGGCTACACCTTC.

The V gene is TRBV19, the J gene TRBJ1-5; D possibly corresponds to TRBD1 (6 bases). The ends were cut back, 8 bases at V and 5 bases at J, with 13 bases in the middle. The CDR3 runs to 13 residues. From germline, CDR1 is LNHDA and CDR2 SQIVND (reference sequence). As DNA, the CDR3 is TGTGCCAGTGATCAGGGGAGGGATCAGCCCCAGCATTTT. Its translation is CASDQGRDQPQHF.

The chain has TRBV27 and TRBJ1-3; D gene ambiguous. The CDR3 totals 14 residues. CDR1 is MNHEY, CDR2 SMNVEV, per germline (reference sequence). V dropped 6 bases and J dropped 1 base, with 10 bases sitting between them. The DNA for the CDR3 is TGTGCCAGCAGGGGTTGGGCTTCTGGAAACACCATATATTTT. This sequence encodes CASRGWASGNTIYF.

This sequence joins TRBV7-3 and TRBJ2-5; D is possibly TRBD1 (5 bases). The CDR3 is made up of 14 amino acids. Germline V gene lookup returns CDR1 SGHTA and CDR2 FQGTGA. The ends were cut back, 2 bases at V and 3 bases at J, with 10 bases in the middle. CDR3 residues: CASSLGAGKETQYF. CDR3 DNA: TGTGCCAGCAGCTTAGGGGCAGGCAAAGAGACCCAGTACTTC.

This chain links TRBV7-9 with TRBJ2-3, with 8 bases fitting TRBD2. The CDR3 runs to 16 residues. V lost 4 bases, J lost 6 bases, and 12 bases stayed unmatched. CDR1 is SEHNR, CDR2 FQNEAQ, per germline (reference sequence). The CDR3 reads CASSSGERGNWDTQYF. The CDR3 nucleotides are TGTGCCAGCAGCTCCGGCGAGCGGGGGAATTGGGATACGCAGTATTTT.

The rearrangement links TRBV3-1 (or the pseudogene TRBV3-2) to TRBJ2-7, with 8 nucleotides matching TRBD1. The CDR3 has 15 amino acids. Trimming cost V 4 bases and J 2 bases; bases outside gene matches: 7. Germline loops: CDR1 LGHDT, CDR2 YNNKEL (reference sequence). This chain's CDR3 is CASSLGQGSTYEQYF. CDR3 in DNA: TGTGCCAGCAGCCTCGGACAGGGATCGACCTACGAGCAGTACTTC.

This CDR3 is CASSSGMSYGYTF. The CDR3 DNA is TGTGCCAGCAGTTCGGGAATGTCCTATGGCTACACCTTC. The chain is built from TRBV6-5 and TRBJ1-2; the D is unclear. Trimming shortened V by 4 bases and J by 4 bases, and 10 bases separated the two germline ends. CDR1 and CDR2 (germline): MNHEY, SVGAGI. The CDR3 length is 13 residues.

This clone has a single count. The J gene is TRBJ2-1, the V gene TRBV19; weak D call: TRBD2 (6 bases). Germline V CDR1 and CDR2: LNHDA, SQIVND (reference sequence). This CDR3 contains 15 residues. V gave up 8 bases and J gave up 6 bases, with 20 bases separating them. The CDR3 reads CASQWGTGVGNEQFF. CDR3 nucleotide sequence: TGTGCCAGTCAGTGGGGGACGGGAGTGGGCAATGAGCAGTTCTTC. Using reference TRBV19 and TRBJ2-1 for the parts outside the CDR3, the full variable domain is DGGITQSPKYLFRKEGQNVTLSCEQNLNHDAMYWYRQDPGQGLRLIYYSQIVNDFQKGDIAEGYSVSREKKESFPLTVTSAQKNPTAFYLCASQWGTGVGNEQFFGPGTRLTVL.

V and J are TRBV2 and TRBJ1-2, with a weak D call TRBD1 (5 bases). Germline V gene lookup returns CDR1 SNHLY and CDR2 FYNNEI. The CDR3 is 13 residues long. V lost 7 bases, J lost 3 bases, and 12 bases lay in between. The CDR3 region has the DNA TGTGCCAGCACGTTTGACAGCTACTATGGCTACACCTTC. Protein product: CASTFDSYYGYTF.